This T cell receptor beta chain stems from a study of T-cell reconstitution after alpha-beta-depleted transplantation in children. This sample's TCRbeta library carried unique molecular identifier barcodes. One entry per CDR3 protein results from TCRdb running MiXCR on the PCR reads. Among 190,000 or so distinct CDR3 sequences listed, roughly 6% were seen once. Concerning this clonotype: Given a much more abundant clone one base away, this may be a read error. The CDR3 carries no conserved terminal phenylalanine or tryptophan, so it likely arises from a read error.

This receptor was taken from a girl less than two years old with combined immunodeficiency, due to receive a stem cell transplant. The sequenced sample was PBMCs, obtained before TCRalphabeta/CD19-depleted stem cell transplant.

The CDR3 DNA follows: TGTGCCAGCAGCTTGTCGGCCAGCGCCTACGAGCAGTACTCC. Translated: CASSLSASAYEQYS. This sequence joins TRBV5-5 and TRBJ2-7, with D uncertain. This CDR3 spans 14 amino acids. Germline V lookup: CDR1 SGHKS, CDR2 YYEKEE (reference sequence). V was cut by 1 base and J by 2 bases, with 10 bases left in between.